This TCR beta chain comes out of a study of blood T cell repertoires in COVID-19. Study in general: Sites in the United States, Italy and Spain provided acute and convalescent COVID-19 samples. The analysed material was cDNA or gDNA that came from T cells, B-cell-depleted T cells, or PBMCs.

In its sample, this clone was seen a few times. As originally analysed: Cell counts per sample came from amplifying reference gene primers. TCRdb keeps only in-frame clones here, not all; method: immunoSEQ multiplex PCR. The V and J calls and clone size are taken from that table; D and trimming were inferred from the DNA. The table lists 200,000 to 300,000 clones, around nine tenths of them singletons. V lost 3 bases and J lost 4, with 13 bases in between. The CDR3 covers 14 residues. Germline assignment: CDR1 SGHKS and CDR2 YYEKEE (reference sequence). This TCR was recovered from a man aged 35 to 55 who had recovered from COVID-19. The sample comprised peripheral blood. The chain has TRBV5-5 and TRBJ2-5; perhaps TRBD2 as D (6 bases). The CDR3 bases are TGTGCCAGCAGCTGGAGGGCCGAGAGAGAGACCCAGTACTTC. Translation: CASSWRAERETQYF.